The 20 T cell receptor beta chains in this list originate from one sample, sequenced in a study of radiotherapy plus CTLA-4 blockade in lung cancer. Only in-frame clones appear in the TCRdb table, and some are missing; sequencing was by immunoSEQ multiplex PCR. The table shows 84,000 or so clones, with under 85% occurring only once. The specimen was peripheral blood, collected from a patient treated with radiotherapy plus ipilimumab. The receptor set was obtained from a human donor with non-small cell lung cancer that progressed on radiotherapy plus ipilimumab.

Of note for this clone: At one of its ends the junction is not consistent with the germline gene, which may arise from a read error. The chain is built from TRBV15 and TRBJ2-2; 8 nucleotides agree with TRBD1. CDR1 and CDR2 from the germline V gene are LNHNV and YYDKDF (reference sequence). The length of the CDR3 is 15 residues. CDR3: CATSGDRGRTGELFF. Here the CDR3 DNA reads TGTGCCACCAGCGGAGACAGGGGTAGGACCGGGGAGCTGTTTTTT. Variable domain in full (rest from reference TRBV15 and TRBJ2-2): DAMVIQNPRYQVTQFGKPVTLSCSQTLNHNVMYWYQQKSSQAPKLLFHYYDKDFNNEADTPDNFQSRRPNTSFCFLDIRSPGLGDTAMYLCATSGDRGRTGELFFGEGSRLTVL.

The V gene is TRBV7-2, the J gene TRBJ2-1, with TRBD2 matching over 8 bases. After removal of 4 bases from V and 8 bases from J, the junction contained 10 bases not matched to a gene. The CDR3 contains 15 residues. Germline CDR1 SGHTA, CDR2 FQGNSA. The CDR3 DNA reads as TGTGCCAGCAGCTCGAGGGACATCGGGAGGGATGAGCAGTTCTTC. This gives the protein CASSSRDIGRDEQFF.

V usage is TRBV18 and J usage is TRBJ1-2, with D perhaps TRBD1 (6 bases). This CDR3 is built from 14 residues. The V and J ends lost 3 bases and 6 bases respectively, with 14 bases between them. Germline values: CDR1 KGHSH, CDR2 LQKENI. The CDR3 region has the DNA TGTGCCAGCTCACCGAGGGACATGCGGGATGGCTACACCTTC. This translates into CASSPRDMRDGYTF.

The rearrangement joins TRBV11-2 to TRBJ2-7, with unresolved D. The V end was cut by 0 bases, the J end by 2 bases, with 2 bases between. CDR1 is SGHAT, CDR2 FQNNGV, per germline. The CDR3 length is 12 residues. The CDR3, as DNA: TGTGCCAGCAGCTTAGAGCCCTACGAGCAGTACTTC. As protein: CASSLEPYEQYF.

The chain carries TRBV11-1 and TRBJ2-1; tentative D call: TRBD1 (6 bases). V was cut by 5 bases and J by 12 bases, with 14 bases left in between. CDR3 length: 12 amino acids. Germline V gives CDR1 SGHAT, CDR2 FQDESV (reference sequence). The CDR3 is CASSNQGPGQFF. In DNA, the CDR3 is TGTGCCAGCAGCAACCAGGGGCCAGGGCAGTTCTTC. The complete variable domain, with remaining parts taken from reference TRBV11-1 and TRBJ2-1, reads EAEVAQSPRYKITEKSQAVAFWCDPISGHATLYWYRQILGQGPELLVQFQDESVVDDSQLPKDRFSAERLKGVDSTLKIQPAELGDSAMYLCASSNQGPGQFFGPGTRLTVL.

The rearrangement joins TRBV4-1 to TRBJ1-4; D not certain. CDR3 size: 16 residues. Germline CDR1 and CDR2: MGHRA and YSYEKL. The V end was cut by 1 base, the J end by 5 bases, with 14 bases between. The CDR3 region is CASSQGLRETNEKLFF. The CDR3 region has the DNA TGCGCCAGCAGCCAAGGTTTAAGGGAGACAAATGAAAAACTGTTTTTT.

The chain combines TRBV5-4 with TRBJ1-6, with a weak D call TRBD1 (5 bases). V was pared by 0 bases and J by 6 bases, with 16 bases between. The CDR3 totals 17 residues. Germline V gene lookup returns CDR1 SGHNT and CDR2 YYREEE (reference sequence). The CDR3 sequence: CASSLGYSGRGNSPLHF. CDR3 bases: TGTGCCAGCAGCTTGGGATACTCAGGAAGGGGTAATTCACCCCTCCACTTT.

This chain uses TRBV19 with TRBJ1-1; D is ambiguous. The CDR3 extends over 12 amino acids. V was pared by 5 bases and J by 5 bases, with 9 bases between. Germline assignment: CDR1 LNHDA and CDR2 SQIVND (reference sequence). The CDR3 nucleotides read TGTGCCAGTAGTCAGATGGGGACTGAAGCTTTCTTT. Encoded protein: CASSQMGTEAFF.

This rearrangement joins TRBV25-1 to TRBJ1-1; 10 bases agree with TRBD1. Germline CDR1 and CDR2: MGHDK and SYGVNS. This CDR3 is built from 13 residues. J was trimmed by 6 bases and V by 6 bases; bases with no gene match: 4. CDR3 nucleotide sequence: TGTGCCAGCAGGACAGGGGGCAACGCTGAAGCTTTCTTT. Its translation: CASRTGGNAEAFF.

V and J are TRBV9 and TRBJ2-7; D call uncertain. Germline V gene lookup returns CDR1 SGDLS and CDR2 YYNGEE. Trimming left V 0 bases short and J 9 bases short, with 4 bases between. This CDR3 has 10 amino acids. The CDR3 DNA reads as TGTGCCAGCAGCGTAGTAAGGCAGTACTTC. It codes for CASSVVRQYF.

This clone has a handful of counts. DNA of the CDR3: TGTGCCAGCAGTCCCAGGGGTCGGCAGCCCCAGCATTTT. Translating it yields CASSPRGRQPQHF. The chain carries TRBV6-5 and TRBJ1-5; weak D call: TRBD1 (6 bases). The germline gives CDR1 MNHEY, CDR2 SVGAGI. This CDR3 has 13 residues. V was pared by 5 bases and J by 7 bases, with 12 bases between.

A few counts support this clone. The gene calls are TRBV2 and TRBJ2-2; the D gene is possibly TRBD2 (6 bases). Trimming took off 3 bases at V and 4 bases at J, with 12 bases between the two ends. Germline V gene lookup returns CDR1 SNHLY and CDR2 FYNNEI. CDR3 length: 15 amino acids. CDR3: CASSEGLASTGELFF. In nucleotides, the CDR3 is TGTGCCAGCAGTGAGGGCCTAGCGTCCACCGGGGAGCTGTTTTTT.

The chain links TRBV6-1 to TRBJ2-7; D gene unclear. Trimming removed 6 bases from V and 6 bases from J, with 15 bases in between. There are 13 residues in the CDR3. Germline V gene data show CDR1 as MNHNS and CDR2 as SASEGT. This CDR3 is CASRPLTGSEQYF. The CDR3 nucleotides are TGTGCCAGCAGACCCTTGACGGGCAGCGAGCAGTACTTC.

The V gene is TRBV14, the J gene TRBJ1-1; no reliable D call. Trimming pared 0 bases from V and 2 bases from J, leaving 7 bases between. The CDR3 sequence is 14 residues long. Per the germline V gene, CDR1 is SGHDN and CDR2 is FVKESK. CDR3 in DNA: TGTGCCAGCAGCCAAGAGGTAGCAAACACTGAAGCTTTCTTT. It codes for CASSQEVANTEAFF.

The chain recombines TRBV10-3 with TRBJ2-1, with TRBD2 matching 10 bases. The germline V gene encodes CDR1 ENHRY and CDR2 SYGVKD. V shed 2 bases and J 8 bases; nucleotides not matched to a gene: 9. The CDR3 is 16 amino acids. CDR3 residues: CAISEISGGASHEQFF. CDR3 in DNA: TGTGCCATCAGTGAGATCAGCGGGGGGGCCAGCCATGAGCAGTTCTTC.

A few counts support this clone. Within the sample, other DNA sequences also encode this same CDR3. The chain employs TRBV27 and TRBJ2-7, with D possibly matching TRBD1 (5 bases). Germline assignment: CDR1 MNHEY and CDR2 SMNVEV (reference sequence). The V end lost 2 bases, the J end lost 0 bases, and 8 bases lay between the germline ends. This CDR3 comprises 14 residues. CDR3 loop: CASSLDRNSYEQYF. DNA of the CDR3: TGTGCCAGCAGTTTAGACAGAAACTCCTACGAGCAGTACTTC.

This chain joins TRBV6-6 and TRBJ1-1; 7 nucleotides agree with TRBD1. V was clipped by 2 bases and J by 2 bases; unmatched bases: 2. Germline values: CDR1 MNHNY, CDR2 SVGAGI (reference sequence). CDR3 length: 14 amino acids. The CDR3 sequence is CASSYGQVNTEAFF. The CDR3 DNA sequence: TGTGCCAGCAGTTACGGACAGGTAAACACTGAAGCTTTCTTT.

Sample share makes this clone medium-sized. The chain employs TRBV7-8 and TRBJ1-3; 7 nucleotides agree with TRBD1. Germline CDR1 SGHVS, CDR2 FQNEAQ. Trimming removed 3 bases from V and 4 bases from J; junction bases left unmatched: 9. CDR3 length equals 16 residues. In nucleotides, the CDR3 is TGTGCCAGCAGCTTGGACAGGAGCGCCCTCGGAAACACCATATATTTT. Its translation: CASSLDRSALGNTIYF. The complete variable domain, with remaining parts taken from reference TRBV7-8 and TRBJ1-3, reads GAGVSQSPRYKVAKRGQDVALRCDPISGHVSLFWYQQALGQGPEFLTYFQNEAQLDKSGLPSDRFFAERPEGSVSTLKIQRTQQEDSAVYLCASSLDRSALGNTIYFGEGSWLTVV.

The rearrangement joins TRBV28 to TRBJ1-2; D remains ambiguous. From germline, CDR1 is MDHEN and CDR2 SYDVKM. Trimming removed 3 bases at V and 5 bases at J, with 13 bases between. The CDR3 has 14 residues. The CDR3 loop is CASSLAQTLYGYTF. The CDR3 DNA follows: TGTGCCAGCAGTTTGGCCCAGACTCTATATGGCTACACCTTC.

The J gene is TRBJ2-1, the V gene TRBV25-1; 7 nucleotides line up with TRBD2. Losses at the gene ends were 5 bases for V and 0 bases for J; bases not matched to a gene: 4. From germline, CDR1 is MGHDK and CDR2 SYGVNS. The CDR3 totals 15 residues. For the CDR3, the DNA is TGTGCCAGCAGTAATCCGGGGGGCTCCTACAATGAGCAGTTCTTC. Protein: CASSNPGGSYNEQFF.